These 5 T cell receptor beta chains were all obtained from the same sample, sequenced in a study of pediatric ulcerative colitis. Data came from immunoSEQ multiplex PCR; TCRdb stores just in-frame clones and leaves some out. This sample has roughly 60,000 clones, with about 90% found just once. Sequencing was carried out using blood. These receptors all stem from a boy younger than 18 who was a control in a study of pediatric ulcerative colitis.

The chain is built from TRBV28 and TRBJ2-7, with unresolved D. Deletions cut 5 bases from V and 5 bases from J, with 25 bases between. The germline V gene has CDR1 MDHEN and CDR2 SYDVKM. There are 17 residues in the CDR3. CDR3: CASSQSPFLVYSNEQYF. DNA of the CDR3: TGTGCCAGCAGTCAAAGCCCCTTTCTTGTTTACAGCAACGAGCAGTACTTC.

The chain combines TRBV28 with TRBJ1-5, with 8 bases that match TRBD1. The CDR3 consists of 17 residues. The germline V gene has CDR1 MDHEN and CDR2 SYDVKM. The junction had 17 bases not matched to a gene; V was cut back by 6 bases and J by 7 bases. CDR3 residues: CASSSGQGAIHLQPQHF. The CDR3 DNA reads as TGTGCCAGCAGCTCCGGACAGGGAGCTATACATTTACAGCCCCAGCATTTT.

This clone was detected only once. This chain uses TRBV6-4 with TRBJ2-2; no firm D call. The CDR3 sequence is 13 residues long. The ends were cut back, 2 bases at V and 3 bases at J, with 4 bases in the middle. CDR1 is MRHNA, CDR2 SNTAGT, per germline. The CDR3 sequence is CASSDRDTGELFF. In DNA, the CDR3 is TGTGCCAGCAGTGACAGGGACACCGGGGAGCTGTTTTTT.

The genes are TRBV29-1 and TRBJ1-1; D uncertain. Germline-derived CDR1 and CDR2 are SQVTM and ANQGSEA. Trimming removed 2 bases at V and 10 bases at J, with 17 bases between. The CDR3 loop spans 13 amino acids. CDR3 DNA sequence: TGCAGCGTTGAAATGTCGTTTGTTACCGGAGCTTTCTTT. Protein product: CSVEMSFVTGAFF.

The chain links TRBV10-3 to TRBJ2-7; TRBD1 might be the D (5 bases). Germline assignment: CDR1 ENHRY and CDR2 SYGVKD. V was shortened by 3 bases and J by 3 bases, with 12 bases between the two germline ends. This CDR3 is 14 amino acids long. The DNA for the CDR3 is TGTGCCATCAGTGATCCGGACACCTTCTACGAGCAGTACTTC. Protein product: CAISDPDTFYEQYF.